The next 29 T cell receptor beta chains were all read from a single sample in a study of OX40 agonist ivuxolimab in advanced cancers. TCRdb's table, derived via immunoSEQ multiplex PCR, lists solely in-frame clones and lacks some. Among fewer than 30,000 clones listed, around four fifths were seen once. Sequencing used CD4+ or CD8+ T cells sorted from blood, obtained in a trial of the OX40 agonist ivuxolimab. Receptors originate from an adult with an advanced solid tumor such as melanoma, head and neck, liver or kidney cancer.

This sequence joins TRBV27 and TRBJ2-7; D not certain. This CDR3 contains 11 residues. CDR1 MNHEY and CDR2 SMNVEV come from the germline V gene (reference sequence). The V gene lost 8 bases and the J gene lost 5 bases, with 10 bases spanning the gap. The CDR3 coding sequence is TGTGCCAGCGGCATGTTAGACGAGCAGTACTTC. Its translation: CASGMLDEQYF.

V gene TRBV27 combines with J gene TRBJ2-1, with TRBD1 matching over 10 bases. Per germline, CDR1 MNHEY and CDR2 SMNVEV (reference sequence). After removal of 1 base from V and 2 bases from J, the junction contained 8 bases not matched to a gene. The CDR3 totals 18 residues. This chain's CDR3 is CASSLLASGQGTYNEQFF. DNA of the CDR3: TGTGCCAGCAGTTTATTAGCGTCGGGACAGGGGACCTACAATGAGCAGTTCTTC.

CDR3 in DNA: TGCGCCAGCAGCTTGGCCCCCGGGGACAATGAGCAGTTCTTC. Translated, it gives CASSLAPGDNEQFF. J is TRBJ2-1 and V is TRBV5-1; possible D gene TRBD2, 5 bases. Germline CDR1 SGHRS, CDR2 YFSETQ. V dropped 0 bases and J dropped 5 bases, with 9 bases sitting between them. This CDR3 is built from 14 residues.

The CDR3 nucleotides read TGTGCCAGTAGTATAGGAGGGACAGCTGAAGCTTTCTTT. Its translation is CASSIGGTAEAFF. V usage is TRBV19 and J usage is TRBJ1-1; 7 nucleotides match TRBD1. This CDR3 is built from 13 residues. Germline CDR1 is LNHDA and CDR2 is SQIVND (reference sequence). V lost 1 base to trimming and J lost 6 bases; unmatched junction nucleotides: 2.

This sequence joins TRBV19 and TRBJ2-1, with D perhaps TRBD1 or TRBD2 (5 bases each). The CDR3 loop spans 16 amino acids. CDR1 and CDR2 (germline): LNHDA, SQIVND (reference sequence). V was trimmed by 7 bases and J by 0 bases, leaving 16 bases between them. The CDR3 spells CASNLGATSSYNEQFF. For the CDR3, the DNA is TGTGCCAGTAACCTCGGGGCGACGAGCTCCTACAATGAGCAGTTCTTC.

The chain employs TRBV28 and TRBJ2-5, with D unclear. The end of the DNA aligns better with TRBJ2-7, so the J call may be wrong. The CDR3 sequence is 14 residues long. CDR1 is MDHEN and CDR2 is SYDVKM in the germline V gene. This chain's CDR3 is CASSTTPITYEQYF. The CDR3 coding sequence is TGTGCCAGCAGCACGACCCCCATTACCTACGAGCAGTACTTC.

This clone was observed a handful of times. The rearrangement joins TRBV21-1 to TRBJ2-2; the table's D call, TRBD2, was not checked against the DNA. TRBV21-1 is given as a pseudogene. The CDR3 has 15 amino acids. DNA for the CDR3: TGTGCCAGCAGCCCTGGGGAGGGCTACACCGGGGAGCTGTTTTTT. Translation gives CASSPGEGYTGELFF.

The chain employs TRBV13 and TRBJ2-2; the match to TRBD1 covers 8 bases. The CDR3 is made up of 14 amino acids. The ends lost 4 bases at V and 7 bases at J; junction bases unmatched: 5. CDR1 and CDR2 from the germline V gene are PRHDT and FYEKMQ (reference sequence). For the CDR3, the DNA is TGTGCCAGCAGCTCCAGGGGGCCGGGCGGGGAGCTGTTTTTT. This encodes CASSSRGPGGELFF.

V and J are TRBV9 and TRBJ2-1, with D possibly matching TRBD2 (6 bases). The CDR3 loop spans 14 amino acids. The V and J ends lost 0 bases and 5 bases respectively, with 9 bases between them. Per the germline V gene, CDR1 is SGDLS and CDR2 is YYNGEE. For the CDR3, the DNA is TGTGCCAGCAGCGTAGGCGGAGGGAACAATGAGCAGTTCTTC. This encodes CASSVGGGNNEQFF.

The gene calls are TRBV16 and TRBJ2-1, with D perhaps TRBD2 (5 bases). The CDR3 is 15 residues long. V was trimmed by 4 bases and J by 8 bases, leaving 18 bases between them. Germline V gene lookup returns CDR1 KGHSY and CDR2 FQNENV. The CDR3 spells CASSPDLALADEQFF. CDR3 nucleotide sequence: TGTGCCAGCAGCCCCGATCTAGCCCTTGCTGATGAGCAGTTCTTC.

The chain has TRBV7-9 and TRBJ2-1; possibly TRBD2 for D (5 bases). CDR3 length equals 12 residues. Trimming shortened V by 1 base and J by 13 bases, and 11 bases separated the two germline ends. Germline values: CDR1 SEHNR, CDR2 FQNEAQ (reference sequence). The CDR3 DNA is TGTGCCAGCAGCTTAGAGGGTGGAGGTCAGTTCTTC. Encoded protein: CASSLEGGGQFF.

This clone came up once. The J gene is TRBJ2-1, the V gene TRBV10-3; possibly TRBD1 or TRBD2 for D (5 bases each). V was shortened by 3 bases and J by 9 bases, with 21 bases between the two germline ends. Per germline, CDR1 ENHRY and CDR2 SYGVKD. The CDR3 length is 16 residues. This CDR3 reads CAISDSDGAGWGEQFF. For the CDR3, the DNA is TGTGCCATCAGTGACTCGGACGGGGCTGGTTGGGGTGAGCAGTTCTTC.

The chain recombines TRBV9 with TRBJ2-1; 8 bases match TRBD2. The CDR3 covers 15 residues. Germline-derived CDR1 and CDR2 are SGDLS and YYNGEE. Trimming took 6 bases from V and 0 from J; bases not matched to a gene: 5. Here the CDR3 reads CASIKAGGSYNEQFF. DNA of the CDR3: TGTGCCAGCATCAAGGCGGGGGGCTCCTACAATGAGCAGTTCTTC.

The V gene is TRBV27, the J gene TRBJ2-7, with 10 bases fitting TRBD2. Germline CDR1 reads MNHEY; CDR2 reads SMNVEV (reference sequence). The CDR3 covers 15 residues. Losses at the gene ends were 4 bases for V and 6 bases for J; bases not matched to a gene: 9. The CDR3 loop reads CASSSLAGDKVEQYF. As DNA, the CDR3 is TGTGCCAGCAGTTCCCTAGCGGGAGATAAAGTCGAGCAGTACTTC.

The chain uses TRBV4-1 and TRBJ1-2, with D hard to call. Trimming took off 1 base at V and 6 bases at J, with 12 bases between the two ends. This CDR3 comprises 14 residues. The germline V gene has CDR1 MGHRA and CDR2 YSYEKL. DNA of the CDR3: TGCGCCAGCAGCCAAGCAGGTGCGAACGATGGCTACACCTTC. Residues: CASSQAGANDGYTF.

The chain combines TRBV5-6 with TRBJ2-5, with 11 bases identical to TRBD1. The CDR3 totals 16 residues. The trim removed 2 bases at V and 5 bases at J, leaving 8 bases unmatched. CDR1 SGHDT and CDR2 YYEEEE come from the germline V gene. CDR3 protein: CASSLTGTGGTETQYF. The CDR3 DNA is TGTGCCAGCAGCTTAACCGGGACAGGGGGAACGGAGACCCAGTACTTC.

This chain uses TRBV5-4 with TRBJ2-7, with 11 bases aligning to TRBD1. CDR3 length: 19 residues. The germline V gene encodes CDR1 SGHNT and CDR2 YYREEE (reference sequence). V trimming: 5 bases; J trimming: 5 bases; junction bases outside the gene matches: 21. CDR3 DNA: TGTGCCAGCAGTTACCGGACCCTGGGACAGGGGGGACGCGGGCACGAGCAGTACTTC. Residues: CASSYRTLGQGGRGHEQYF. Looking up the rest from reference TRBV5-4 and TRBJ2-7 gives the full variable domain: ETGVTQSPTHLIKTRGQQVTLRCSSQSGHNTVSWYQQALGQGPQFIFQYYREEENGRGNFPPRFSGLQFPNYSSELNVNALELDDSALYLCASSYRTLGQGGRGHEQYFGPGTRLTVT.

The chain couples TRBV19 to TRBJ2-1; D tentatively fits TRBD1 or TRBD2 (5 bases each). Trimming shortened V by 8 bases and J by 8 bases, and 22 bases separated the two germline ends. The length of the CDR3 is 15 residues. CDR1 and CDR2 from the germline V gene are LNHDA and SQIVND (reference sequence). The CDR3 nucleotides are TGTGCCAGTGCAACGGGGACCTACGGGGTCCATGAGCAGTTCTTC. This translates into CASATGTYGVHEQFF.

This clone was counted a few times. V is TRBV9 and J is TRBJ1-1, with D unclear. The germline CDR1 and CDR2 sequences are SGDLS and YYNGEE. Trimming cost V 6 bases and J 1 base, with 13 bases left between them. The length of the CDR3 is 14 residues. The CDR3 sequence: CASTPPGRNTEAFF. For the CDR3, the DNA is TGTGCCAGCACCCCACCCGGAAGGAACACTGAAGCTTTCTTT.

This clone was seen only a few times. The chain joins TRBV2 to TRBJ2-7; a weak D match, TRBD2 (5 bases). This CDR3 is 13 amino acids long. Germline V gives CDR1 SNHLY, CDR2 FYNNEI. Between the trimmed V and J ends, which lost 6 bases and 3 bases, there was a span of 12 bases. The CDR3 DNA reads TGTGCCAGCAGGGCCCCCGGGGACTACGAGCAGTACTTC. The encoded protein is CASRAPGDYEQYF.

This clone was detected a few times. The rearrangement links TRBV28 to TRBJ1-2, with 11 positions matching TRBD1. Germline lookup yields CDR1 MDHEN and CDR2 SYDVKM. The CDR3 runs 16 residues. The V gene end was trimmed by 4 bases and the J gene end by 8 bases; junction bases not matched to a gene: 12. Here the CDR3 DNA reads TGTGCCAGCAGTTCCCTAATCCGGGACAGGGGGGCCGGCTACACCTTC. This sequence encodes CASSSLIRDRGAGYTF.

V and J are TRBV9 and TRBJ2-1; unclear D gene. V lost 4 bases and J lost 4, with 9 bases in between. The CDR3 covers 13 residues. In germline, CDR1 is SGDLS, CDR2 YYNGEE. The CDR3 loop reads CASSTRPYNEQFF. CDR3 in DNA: TGTGCCAGCAGCACCAGACCATACAATGAGCAGTTCTTC.

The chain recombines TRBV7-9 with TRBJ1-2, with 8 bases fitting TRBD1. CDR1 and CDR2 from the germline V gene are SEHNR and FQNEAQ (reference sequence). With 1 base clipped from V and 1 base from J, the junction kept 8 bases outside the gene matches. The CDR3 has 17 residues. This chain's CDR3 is CASSLERGQGINYGYTF. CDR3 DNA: TGTGCCAGCAGCTTAGAGCGTGGACAGGGAATTAACTATGGCTACACCTTC.

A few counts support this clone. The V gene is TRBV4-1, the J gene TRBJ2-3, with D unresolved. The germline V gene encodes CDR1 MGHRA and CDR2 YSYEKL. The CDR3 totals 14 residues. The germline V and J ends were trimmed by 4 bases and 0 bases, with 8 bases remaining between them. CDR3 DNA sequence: TGCGCCAGCAGCCGTACAGTTAGCACAGATACGCAGTATTTT. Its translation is CASSRTVSTDTQYF.

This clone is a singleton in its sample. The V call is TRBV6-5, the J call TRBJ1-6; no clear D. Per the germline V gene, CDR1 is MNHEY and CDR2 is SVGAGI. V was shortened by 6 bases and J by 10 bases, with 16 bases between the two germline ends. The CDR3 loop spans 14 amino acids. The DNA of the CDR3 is TGTGCCAGCAGAGCAGGATCAAGCGTCTCACCCCTCCACTTT. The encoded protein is CASRAGSSVSPLHF.

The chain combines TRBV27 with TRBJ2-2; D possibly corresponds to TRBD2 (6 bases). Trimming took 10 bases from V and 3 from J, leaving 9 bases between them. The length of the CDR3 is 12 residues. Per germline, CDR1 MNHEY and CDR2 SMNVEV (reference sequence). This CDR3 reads CATRDYTGELFF. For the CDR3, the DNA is TGTGCCACCAGGGACTACACCGGGGAGCTGTTTTTT.

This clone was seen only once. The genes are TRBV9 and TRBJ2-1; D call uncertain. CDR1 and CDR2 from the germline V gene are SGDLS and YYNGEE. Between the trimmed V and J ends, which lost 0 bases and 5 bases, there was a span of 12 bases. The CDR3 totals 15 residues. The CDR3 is CASSVGARLHNEQFF. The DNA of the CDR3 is TGTGCCAGCAGCGTAGGGGCTAGACTCCACAATGAGCAGTTCTTC.

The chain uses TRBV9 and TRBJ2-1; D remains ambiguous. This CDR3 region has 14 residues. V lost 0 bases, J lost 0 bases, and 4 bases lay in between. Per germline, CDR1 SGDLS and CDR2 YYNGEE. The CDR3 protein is CASSVAASYNEQFF. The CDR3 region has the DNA TGTGCCAGCAGCGTAGCCGCCTCCTACAATGAGCAGTTCTTC. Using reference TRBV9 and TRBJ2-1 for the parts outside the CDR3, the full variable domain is DSGVTQTPKHLITATGQRVTLRCSPRSGDLSVYWYQQSLDQGLQFLIQYYNGEERAKGNILERFSAQQFPDLHSELNLSSLELGDSALYFCASSVAASYNEQFFGPGTRLTVL.

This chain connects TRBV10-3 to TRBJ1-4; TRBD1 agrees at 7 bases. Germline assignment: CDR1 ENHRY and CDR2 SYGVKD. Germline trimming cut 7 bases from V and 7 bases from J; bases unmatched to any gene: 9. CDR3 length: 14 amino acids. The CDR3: CAINQGQDPEKLFF. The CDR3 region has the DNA TGTGCCATCAACCAAGGACAGGATCCTGAAAAACTGTTTTTT.